This record covers a single TCR beta chain. This record belongs to a study of control samples from healthy donors and cancer patients. TCRdb's copy holds only in-frame clones and misses some; the assay was immunoSEQ multiplex PCR. The sample lists 170,000 or so clones; just under 95% were seen once. CDR1 SGHRS and CDR2 YFSETQ come from the germline V gene. Trimming took 5 bases from V and 3 from J, leaving 14 bases between them. The CDR3 has 14 amino acids. This sequence originates from a man younger than 35 in good health. The chain combines TRBV5-1 with TRBJ1-1; D is perhaps TRBD1 (5 bases). The sample taken for sequencing was blood. CDR3 loop: CASSPGAMYTEAFF. CDR3 sequence (DNA): TGCGCCAGCAGTCCCGGGGCTATGTACACTGAAGCTTTCTTT.